This record covers a single TCR beta chain. Its antigen is not yet known. No much larger clonotype is one base removed from it; base qualities were not supplied. This record belongs to a study of blood T cells in healthy people across ages (dated by TCRdb to between 2015 and 2016). For context, the study as a whole: Template switching captured roughly one uniquely barcoded TCR beta cDNA molecule per two T cells in model experiments. To track age-related changes in TCR beta repertoire diversity, the study relied on deep sequencing normalized with unique cDNA molecular identifiers. The donors were divided into four age groups: young (average around 17 years), middle-aged (about 39), aged (under 70) and long-lived (around 80). To avoid experimental bias, donors of different ages were randomly spread across the sequencing lanes. Using the same blood draw, the study looked at two additional independent replicas of 1 million unique cDNA reads for two donors, one aged 18 to 30 and the other aged 80 or older.

The roughly 37 donors, aged about 6 to 95 years, were systemically healthy Caucasian individuals from Russia. Each donor gave 8 to 10 milliliters of peripheral blood, collected into EDTA-treated Vacutainer tubes. Ficoll-Paque density-gradient centrifugation was used to isolate PBMCs, with at least 6.5 million per sample. Total RNA was extracted from PBMCs with Trizol reagent, with at least 6 micrograms obtained per sample. For every donor, flow cytometry on a PBMC aliquot measured the percentage of naive CD45RAhigh/CD27high T cells. The germline V gene (reference sequence) supplies CDR1 DFQATT and CDR2 SNEGSKA. V is cut back by 6 bases and J by 0 bases, with 3 bases in the junction unmatched. CDR3 length: 13 amino acids, cysteine to phenylalanine. Only the CDR3 DNA is retained, 39 bases long and in frame from the first base. Study-wide conclusions, independent of this receptor: Estimates of total diversity based on one million sequenced T cells were considered lower bounds and underestimates. Donor CMV infection status was unknown, potentially confounding age-related changes in expanded clonotypes. Compared with the aged group, the long-lived group had more naive CD4+ T cells, fewer expanded clones and increased TCR diversity, a pattern suggesting age selection. Observed TCR beta diversity correlated strongly with the percentage of naive T cells measured by flow cytometry. As age increased, observed TCR beta diversity per million T cells dropped in a roughly linear way, and a significant reduction was already evident by age about 36. Since profiling was done on bulk unsorted PBMCs, naive and antigen-experienced compartments could not be conclusively compared.

Library method: 5' RACE. The sequencer was an Illumina HiSeq 2500. A second PCR of roughly 6 to 12 cycles was performed with a sample-barcoded 5' primer and a J-beta primer mix. A template-switch 5' adaptor carrying 12 random nucleotides introduced a unique molecular identifier onto each TCR beta cDNA molecule. Each sample yielded at least 2.5 million CDR3-containing paired-end reads. First-strand cDNA synthesis was performed from all RNA using the Mint cDNA synthesis kit, with priming by a TRBC-specific oligonucleotide. Following uracil-DNA glycosylase treatment, a first 18-cycle PCR with universal primers M1SS and BC2_uni_R was performed on all cDNA. In the source study's methods: Normalization of each sample was performed by random selection of 1 million high-quality reads, each carrying a distinct molecular identifier. Reads sharing molecular identifiers were discarded rather than binned into consensus sequences. MiTCR, set to a Q25 quality threshold and the strictest error-elimination algorithm, was used for CDR3 identification, clonotype clustering and error correction. A nonparametric unseen species model using Euler transformation provided a lower-bound estimate of total TCR beta diversity. The public reads were reanalyzed by TCRdb: fastp trimming at Q25, MiXCR alignment, in-frame beta chains only. A single entry per CDR3 protein holds the most common genes and DNA from its merged rows. These V and J calls derive from TCRdb rather than the authors' analysis. The sample table records under 800,000 distinct CDR3 sequences; roughly two fifths of these occur just once. 20% of the sample is held by the ten biggest clonotypes.

This TCR was sampled from a woman between 55 and 75 years old in good health. The sequencing sample was made of blood. The chain was built from TRBV20-1 and TRBJ1-1; a stretch of 8 junction bases matches TRBD1. The CDR3 here reads CSAKGQVNTEAFF. The nucleotide sequence is TGCAGTGCGAAGGGACAGGTGAACACTGAAGCTTTCTTT.